The 12 T cell receptor beta chains below come from one sample, sequenced in a study of blood T cell repertoires in COVID-19. Repertoires were generated with immunoSEQ multiplex PCR, while TCRdb's copy carries only in-frame clones and drops some. The sample lists 95,000 to 150,000 clones, approximately 68% occurring once. Sequencing input: peripheral blood. These receptors were obtained from a woman between 65 and 79 years old with acute or convalescent COVID-19.

The V call is TRBV2, the J call TRBJ1-2, with a weak D call TRBD1 (6 bases). Germline V gene data show CDR1 as SNHLY and CDR2 as FYNNEI. This CDR3 region has 13 residues. With 1 base removed from V and 4 bases from J, the gap between germline ends came to 7 bases. Here the CDR3 reads CASSEDRAYGYTF. In nucleotides, the CDR3 is TGTGCCAGCAGTGAAGACAGGGCCTATGGCTACACCTTC. Filled out from reference TRBV2 and TRBJ1-2, the complete variable domain reads EPEVTQTPSHQVTQMGQEVILRCVPISNHLYFYWYRQILGQKVEFLVSFYNNEISEKSEIFDDQFSVERPDGSNFTLKIRSTKLEDSAMYFCASSEDRAYGYTFGSGTRLTVV.

V and J are TRBV6-1 and TRBJ1-5; D unclear. Trimming shortened V by 3 bases and J by 1 base, and 10 bases separated the two germline ends. In germline, CDR1 is MNHNS, CDR2 SASEGT. CDR3 length equals 15 residues. In nucleotides, the CDR3 is TGTGCCAGCAGTGATATAGTATCAAGCAATCAGCCCCAGCATTTT. Translation gives CASSDIVSSNQPQHF.

This clone has only a few counts. The rearrangement uses TRBV28 and TRBJ2-1; 10 bases agree with TRBD1. V dropped 6 bases and J dropped 8; count of bases not matched to a gene: 13. CDR1 is MDHEN, CDR2 SYDVKM, per germline. This CDR3 has 16 amino acids. Written as DNA, the CDR3 is TGTGCCAGCAGCCCCTTGTGGACAGGGGGAGTTTATGAGCAGTTCTTC. Protein sequence: CASSPLWTGGVYEQFF.

This rearrangement joins TRBV19 to TRBJ1-2, with TRBD1 matching 9 bases. This CDR3 is built from 16 residues. Germline assignment: CDR1 LNHDA and CDR2 SQIVND (reference sequence). V dropped 4 bases and J dropped 1; count of bases not matched to a gene: 7. CDR3: CASSTPRDRVNYGYTF. As DNA, the CDR3 is TGTGCCAGTAGTACCCCCCGGGACAGGGTTAACTATGGCTACACCTTC.

The V and J genes are TRBV9 and TRBJ2-2; TRBD1 aligns across 9 bases. This CDR3 has 16 amino acids. The V segment lost 4 bases and the J segment 2 bases; nucleotides outside the gene matches: 6. Germline lookup yields CDR1 SGDLS and CDR2 YYNGEE. This CDR3 reads CASSTPDRGNTGELFF. CDR3 sequence (DNA): TGTGCCAGCAGCACCCCGGACAGGGGAAACACCGGGGAGCTGTTTTTT.

The V and J genes are TRBV6-5 and TRBJ1-2; D is possibly TRBD1 (5 bases). From germline, CDR1 is MNHEY and CDR2 SVGAGI. V was cut by 4 bases and J by 3 bases, with 15 bases left in between. The CDR3 is made up of 15 amino acids. The CDR3 nucleotides are TGTGCCAGCAGTTCAGTGCGGGGGACCGACTATGGCTACACCTTC. This gives the protein CASSSVRGTDYGYTF.

This sequence joins TRBV7-9 and TRBJ1-2; the D gene is possibly TRBD1 (5 bases). V dropped 5 bases and J dropped 4 bases, with 8 bases sitting between them. The CDR3 is made up of 12 amino acids. Germline CDR1 SEHNR, CDR2 FQNEAQ (reference sequence). This CDR3 is CASSPGPYGYTF. As DNA, the CDR3 is TGTGCCAGCAGCCCAGGGCCCTATGGCTACACCTTC. Full variable domain (outside the CDR3, taken from reference TRBV7-9 and TRBJ1-2): DTGVSQNPRHKITKRGQNVTFRCDPISEHNRLYWYRQTLGQGPEFLTYFQNEAQLEKSRLLSDRFSAERPKGSFSTLEIQRTEQGDSAMYLCASSPGPYGYTFGSGTRLTVV.

This clone was found a few times. The chain is built from TRBV28 and TRBJ1-4, with D unresolved. V was trimmed by 2 bases and J by 8 bases, leaving 9 bases between them. CDR1 MDHEN and CDR2 SYDVKM come from the germline V gene. The CDR3 loop spans 13 amino acids. The CDR3 region has the DNA TGTGCCAGCAGTTTAGGCCCTTGGGAAAAACTGTTTTTT. This codes for CASSLGPWEKLFF.

The V and J genes are TRBV2 and TRBJ2-3; 8 bases are a match to TRBD2. CDR1 is SNHLY, CDR2 FYNNEI, per germline. This CDR3 region has 13 residues. The CDR3 loop reads CASEAGATDTQYF. DNA for the CDR3: TGTGCTTCAGAAGCGGGAGCCACAGATACGCAGTATTTT.

This clone was counted once. The chain recombines TRBV15 with TRBJ2-1; perhaps TRBD1 as D (5 bases). Germline-derived CDR1 and CDR2 are LNHNV and YYDKDF (reference sequence). This CDR3 comprises 15 residues. Trimming pared 0 bases from V and 6 bases from J, leaving 12 bases between. This chain's CDR3 is CATSRDQGYLNEQFF. In DNA, the CDR3 is TGTGCCACCAGCAGAGATCAGGGCTACCTCAATGAGCAGTTCTTC.

The V and J genes are TRBV5-1 and TRBJ2-3; D is unresolved. Germline V gene sequence: CDR1 SGHRS, CDR2 YFSETQ. There are 13 residues in the CDR3. V shed 0 bases and J shed 5 bases, with 7 bases lying between them. The DNA for the CDR3 is TGCGCCAGCAGCTTGGCCGAGGAAGATACGCAGTATTTT. It encodes CASSLAEEDTQYF.

This clone occurred a few times. This chain links TRBV2 with TRBJ2-1, with 12 bases identical to TRBD2. Germline CDR1 reads SNHLY; CDR2 reads FYNNEI. Germline trimming cut 2 bases from V and 2 bases from J; bases unmatched to any gene: 4. The CDR3 contains 17 residues. CDR3 nucleotide sequence: TGTGCCAGCAGTGAAATGGCTAGCGGGGGGGCCTACAATGAGCAGTTCTTC. The encoded protein is CASSEMASGGAYNEQFF.